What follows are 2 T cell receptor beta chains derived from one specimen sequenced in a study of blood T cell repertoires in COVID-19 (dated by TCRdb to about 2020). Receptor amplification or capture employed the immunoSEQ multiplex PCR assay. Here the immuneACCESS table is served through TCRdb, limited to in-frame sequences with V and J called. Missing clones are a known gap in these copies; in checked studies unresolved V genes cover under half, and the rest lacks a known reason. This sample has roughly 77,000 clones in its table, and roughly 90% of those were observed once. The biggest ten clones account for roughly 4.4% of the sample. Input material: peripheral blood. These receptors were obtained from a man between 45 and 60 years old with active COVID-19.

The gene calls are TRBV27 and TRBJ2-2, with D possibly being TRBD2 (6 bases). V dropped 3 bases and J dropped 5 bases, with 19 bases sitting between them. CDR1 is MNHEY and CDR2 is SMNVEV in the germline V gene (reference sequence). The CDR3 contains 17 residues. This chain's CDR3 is CASSFAGYYGVTGELFF. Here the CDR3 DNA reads TGTGCCAGCAGTTTCGCGGGGTATTATGGTGTTACCGGGGAGCTGTTTTTT.

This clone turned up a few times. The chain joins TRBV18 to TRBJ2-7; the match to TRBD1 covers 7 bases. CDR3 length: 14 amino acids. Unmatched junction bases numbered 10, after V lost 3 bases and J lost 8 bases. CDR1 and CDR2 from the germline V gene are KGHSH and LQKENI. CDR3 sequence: CASSPGSTGEQQYF. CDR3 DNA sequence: TGTGCCAGCTCACCGGGATCAACAGGGGAACAGCAGTACTTC.